This TCR beta chain was observed in a study of cytomegalovirus exposure and HLA in healthy donors. Study-level background: A later analysis reported the same platform for the 90 to 150 validation repertoires and the approximately 720 first-cohort repertoires.

Libraries were prepared by immunoSEQ multiplex PCR; TCRdb keeps only in-frame clonotypes and omits some of them. The sample lists around 140,000 clones, approximately 88% occurring once. A word on this clone: Its antigen is unidentified.

Study-level results: The authors enumerated over 150 TCR beta chains as linked to cytomegalovirus. Cytomegalovirus status was reportedly diagnosed by the classifier with high sensitivity and specificity.

This CDR3 has 15 residues. Germline V gene data show CDR1 as SGHRS and CDR2 as YFSETQ. V was clipped by 1 base and J by 7 bases, with 15 bases between them. The specimen sequenced was PBMCs. J is TRBJ2-1 and V is TRBV5-1; a possible D gene is TRBD1 (5 bases). The TCR was taken from a man aged 18 to 35 in good health and CMV-seropositive. In DNA, the CDR3 is TGCGCCAGCAGCTTGATGGTAGGGGTCATAAATGAGCAGTTCTTC. Its protein product is CASSLMVGVINEQFF.